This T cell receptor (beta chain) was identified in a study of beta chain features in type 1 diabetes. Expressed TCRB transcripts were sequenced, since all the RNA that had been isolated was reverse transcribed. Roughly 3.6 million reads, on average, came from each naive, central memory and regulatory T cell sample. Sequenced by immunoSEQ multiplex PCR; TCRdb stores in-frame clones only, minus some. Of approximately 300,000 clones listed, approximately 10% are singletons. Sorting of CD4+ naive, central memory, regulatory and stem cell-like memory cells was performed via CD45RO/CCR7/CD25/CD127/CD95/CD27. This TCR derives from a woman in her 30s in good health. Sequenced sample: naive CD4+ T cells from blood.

The CDR3 is CASSPTTPGVGQGTEAFF. CDR3 DNA sequence: TGTGCCAGCTCACCAACCACCCCAGGTGTGGGCCAGGGCACTGAAGCTTTCTTT. The J gene is TRBJ1-1, the V gene TRBV18; possibly TRBD1 for D (5 bases). The CDR3 extends over 18 amino acids. V was pared by 2 bases and J by 4 bases, with 23 bases between. Germline values: CDR1 KGHSH, CDR2 LQKENI.